This T cell receptor (beta chain) is from a study of CD8+CD57+ T cells in acquired aplastic anemia. The template for TCR beta VDJ and CDR3 sequence profiling was genomic DNA. TCRdb itself ran the reads through MiXCR, one entry per CDR3 protein. The sample carries approximately 270,000 distinct CDR3 sequences, approximately 57% recorded once. This clonotype was counted at least ten times. Per the germline V gene, CDR1 is SGHTA and CDR2 is FQGNSA. This CDR3 has 15 residues. Trimming removed 6 bases from V and 2 bases from J, with 14 bases in between. The chain uses TRBV7-2 and TRBJ2-1; D perhaps matches TRBD2 (7 bases). Sequencing was carried out using sorted CD4+, CD8+, or CD8+CD57+ T cells (not recorded which) from PBMCs. This clonotype was obtained from a human donor with severe aplastic anemia or a healthy control (not recorded which). The CDR3 DNA is TGTGCCAGCAGTTTCACGGGGGGCCCCTACAATGAGCAGTTCTTC. Encoded protein: CASSFTGGPYNEQFF. The full variable domain, in which reference TRBV7-2 and TRBJ2-1 provide the parts outside the CDR3, is GAGVSQSPSNKVTEKGKDVELRCDPISGHTALYWYRQSLGQGLEFLIYFQGNSAPDKSGLPSDRFSAERTGGSVSTLTIQRTQQEDSAVYLCASSFTGGPYNEQFFGPGTRLTVL.